The T cell receptor (beta chain) under discussion was sequenced for a study of cytomegalovirus exposure and HLA in healthy donors. Across the study: An earlier analysis found roughly 100 million unique TCR beta sequences from approximately 200 million T cells.

Use of 60 Vbeta and 13 Jbeta primers characterized the PCR. Sequenced by immunoSEQ multiplex PCR; TCRdb stores in-frame clones only, minus some. This sample has roughly 140,000 clones, with almost 85% found just once. Trimming cost V 4 bases and J 2 bases, with 15 bases left between them. The CDR3 sequence is 14 residues long. Germline CDR1 GTSNPN, CDR2 SVGIG (reference sequence). This clonotype was obtained from a young man in good health and CMV-seropositive. The V gene is TRBV30, the J gene TRBJ2-7, with D perhaps matching TRBD2 (6 bases). The sequenced sample was PBMCs. The CDR3 loop is CAWNGGWGTYEQYF. CDR3 in DNA: TGTGCCTGGAATGGGGGGTGGGGGACCTACGAGCAGTACTTC.